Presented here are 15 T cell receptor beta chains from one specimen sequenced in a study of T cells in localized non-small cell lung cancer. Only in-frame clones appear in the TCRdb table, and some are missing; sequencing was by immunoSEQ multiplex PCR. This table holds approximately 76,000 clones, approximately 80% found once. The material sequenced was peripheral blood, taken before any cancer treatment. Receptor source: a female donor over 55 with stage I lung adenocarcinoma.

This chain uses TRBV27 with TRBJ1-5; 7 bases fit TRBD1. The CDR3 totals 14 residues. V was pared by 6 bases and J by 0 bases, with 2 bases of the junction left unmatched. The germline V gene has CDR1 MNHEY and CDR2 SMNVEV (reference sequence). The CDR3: CASRGTVSNQPQHF. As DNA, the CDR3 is TGTGCCAGCAGGGGGACAGTTAGCAATCAGCCCCAGCATTTT.

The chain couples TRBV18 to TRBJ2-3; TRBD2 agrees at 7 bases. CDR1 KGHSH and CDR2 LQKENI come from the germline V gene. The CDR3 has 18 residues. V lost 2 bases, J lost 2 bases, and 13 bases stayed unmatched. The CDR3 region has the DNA TGTGCCAGCTCACCAACCCCACCTAGCGGAAAATTCACAGATACGCAGTATTTT. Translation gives CASSPTPPSGKFTDTQYF.

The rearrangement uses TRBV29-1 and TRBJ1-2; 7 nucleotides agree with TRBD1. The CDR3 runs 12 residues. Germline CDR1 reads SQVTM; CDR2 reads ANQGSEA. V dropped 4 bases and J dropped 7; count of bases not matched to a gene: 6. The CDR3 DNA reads TGCAGCGTTGCCACCCAGGGGGGTGGCTACACCTTC. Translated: CSVATQGGGYTF. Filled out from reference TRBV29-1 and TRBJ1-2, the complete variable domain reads SAVISQKPSRDICQRGTSLTIQCQVDSQVTMMFWYRQQPGQSLTLIATANQGSEATYESGFVIDKFPISRPNLTFSTLTVSNMSPEDSSIYLCSVATQGGGYTFGSGTRLTVV.

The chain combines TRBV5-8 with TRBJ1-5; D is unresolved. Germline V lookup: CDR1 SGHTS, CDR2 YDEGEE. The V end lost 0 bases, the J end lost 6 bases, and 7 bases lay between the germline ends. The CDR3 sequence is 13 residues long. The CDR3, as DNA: TGTGCCAGCAGCTTGGGTCAAGGTCAGCCCCAGCATTTT. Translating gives CASSLGQGQPQHF.

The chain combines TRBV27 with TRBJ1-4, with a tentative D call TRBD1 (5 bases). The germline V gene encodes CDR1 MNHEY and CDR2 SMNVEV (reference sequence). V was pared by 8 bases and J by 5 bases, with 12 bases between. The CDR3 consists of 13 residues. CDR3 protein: CASAGGRNEKLFF. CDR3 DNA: TGTGCCAGCGCTGGGGGGAGAAATGAAAAACTGTTTTTT.

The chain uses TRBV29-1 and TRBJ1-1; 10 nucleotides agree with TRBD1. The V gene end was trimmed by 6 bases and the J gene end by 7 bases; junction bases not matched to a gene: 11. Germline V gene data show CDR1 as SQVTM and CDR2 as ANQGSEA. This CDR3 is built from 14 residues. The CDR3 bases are TGCAGCGTCGCGAGACAGGGGGCGCTGGGTGAAGCTTTCTTT. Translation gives CSVARQGALGEAFF.

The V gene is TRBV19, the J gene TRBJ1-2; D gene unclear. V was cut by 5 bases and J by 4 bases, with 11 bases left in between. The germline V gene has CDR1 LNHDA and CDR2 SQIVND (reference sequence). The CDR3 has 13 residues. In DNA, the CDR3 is TGTGCCAGTAGTCTGGATAACCCCTATGGCTACACCTTC. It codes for CASSLDNPYGYTF.

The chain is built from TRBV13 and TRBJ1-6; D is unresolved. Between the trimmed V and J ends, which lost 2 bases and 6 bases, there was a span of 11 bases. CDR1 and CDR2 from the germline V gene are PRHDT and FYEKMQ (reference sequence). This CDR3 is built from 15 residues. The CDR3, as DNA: TGTGCCAGCAGCTTACGACAACGGGGTAATTCACCCCTCCACTTT. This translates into CASSLRQRGNSPLHF. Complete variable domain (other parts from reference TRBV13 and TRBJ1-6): AAGVIQSPRHLIKEKRETATLKCYPIPRHDTVYWYQQGPGQDPQFLISFYEKMQSDKGSIPDRFSAQQFSDYHSELNMSSLELGDSALYFCASSLRQRGNSPLHFGNGTRLTVT.

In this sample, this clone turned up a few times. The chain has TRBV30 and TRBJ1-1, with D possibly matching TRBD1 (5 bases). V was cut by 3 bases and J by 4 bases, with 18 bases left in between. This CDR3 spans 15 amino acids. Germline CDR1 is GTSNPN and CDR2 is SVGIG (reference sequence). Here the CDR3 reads CAWRDRGLRVTEAFF. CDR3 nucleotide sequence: TGTGCCTGGAGAGATAGGGGCCTAAGGGTCACTGAAGCTTTCTTT.

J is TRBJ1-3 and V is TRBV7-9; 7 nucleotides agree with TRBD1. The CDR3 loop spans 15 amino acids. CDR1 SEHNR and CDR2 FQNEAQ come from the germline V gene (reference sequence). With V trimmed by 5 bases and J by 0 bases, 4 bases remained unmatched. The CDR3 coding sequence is TGTGCCAGCAGCCCGACAGGGTACTCTGGAAACACCATATATTTT. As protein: CASSPTGYSGNTIYF.

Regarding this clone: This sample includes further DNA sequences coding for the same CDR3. CDR3 loop: CASRQGSYEQYF. The DNA of the CDR3 is TGTGCCAGCAGACAGGGGTCCTACGAGCAGTACTTC. The gene calls are TRBV6-5 and TRBJ2-7; 7 nucleotides align to TRBD1. CDR1 is MNHEY, CDR2 SVGAGI, per germline. CDR3 length: 12 amino acids. V shed 6 bases and J 1 base; nucleotides not matched to a gene: 0.

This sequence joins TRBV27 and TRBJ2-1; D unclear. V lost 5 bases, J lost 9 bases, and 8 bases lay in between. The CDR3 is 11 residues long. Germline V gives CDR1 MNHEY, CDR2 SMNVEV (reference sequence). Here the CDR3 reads CASSPRTEQFF. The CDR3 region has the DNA TGTGCCAGCAGTCCACGGACTGAGCAGTTCTTC.

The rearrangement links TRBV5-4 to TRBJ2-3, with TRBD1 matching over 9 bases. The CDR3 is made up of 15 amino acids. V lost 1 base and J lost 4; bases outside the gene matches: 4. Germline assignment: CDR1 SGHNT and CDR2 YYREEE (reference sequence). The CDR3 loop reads CASSLTGGMADTQYF. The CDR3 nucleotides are TGTGCCAGCAGCTTGACAGGGGGCATGGCAGATACGCAGTATTTT.

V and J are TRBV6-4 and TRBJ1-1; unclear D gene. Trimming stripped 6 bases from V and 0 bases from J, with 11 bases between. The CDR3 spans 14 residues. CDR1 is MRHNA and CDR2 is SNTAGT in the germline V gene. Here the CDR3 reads CASRTRSMNTEAFF. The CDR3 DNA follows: TGTGCCAGCAGAACACGGTCTATGAACACTGAAGCTTTCTTT.

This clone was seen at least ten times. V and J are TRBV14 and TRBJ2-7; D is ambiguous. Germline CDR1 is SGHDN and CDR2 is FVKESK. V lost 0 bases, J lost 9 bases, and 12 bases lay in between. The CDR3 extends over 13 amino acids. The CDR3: CASSQDNSLTQYF. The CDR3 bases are TGTGCCAGCAGCCAAGATAACAGCCTTACGCAGTACTTC.